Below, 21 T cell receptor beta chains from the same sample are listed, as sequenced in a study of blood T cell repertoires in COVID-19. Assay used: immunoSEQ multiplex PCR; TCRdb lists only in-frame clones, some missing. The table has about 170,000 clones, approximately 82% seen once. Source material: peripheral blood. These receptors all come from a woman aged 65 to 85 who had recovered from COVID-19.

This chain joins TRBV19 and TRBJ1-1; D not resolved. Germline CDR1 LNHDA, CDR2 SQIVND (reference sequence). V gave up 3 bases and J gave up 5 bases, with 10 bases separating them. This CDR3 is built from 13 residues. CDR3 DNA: TGTGCCAGTAGTATGGCCCCGGGGACTGAAGCTTTCTTT. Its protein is CASSMAPGTEAFF.

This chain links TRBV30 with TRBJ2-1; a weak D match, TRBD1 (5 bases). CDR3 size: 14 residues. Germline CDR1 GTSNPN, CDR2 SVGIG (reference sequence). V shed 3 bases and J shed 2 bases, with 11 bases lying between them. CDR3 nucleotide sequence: TGTGCCTGGAGACGGACAAGAACCTACAATGAGCAGTTCTTC. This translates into CAWRRTRTYNEQFF.

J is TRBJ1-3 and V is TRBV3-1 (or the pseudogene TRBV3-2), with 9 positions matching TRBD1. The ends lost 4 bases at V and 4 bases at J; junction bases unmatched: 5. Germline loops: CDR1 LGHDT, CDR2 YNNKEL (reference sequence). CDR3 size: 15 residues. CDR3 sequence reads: CASSPTGGDGNTIYF. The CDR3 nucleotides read TGTGCCAGCAGCCCGACAGGGGGGGACGGAAACACCATATATTTT.

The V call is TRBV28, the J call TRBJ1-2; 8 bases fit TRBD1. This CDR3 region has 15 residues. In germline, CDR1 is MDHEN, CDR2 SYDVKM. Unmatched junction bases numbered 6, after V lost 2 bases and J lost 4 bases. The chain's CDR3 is CASSLAGGSIYGYTF. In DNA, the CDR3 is TGTGCCAGCAGTTTAGCAGGGGGCTCGATCTATGGCTACACCTTC.

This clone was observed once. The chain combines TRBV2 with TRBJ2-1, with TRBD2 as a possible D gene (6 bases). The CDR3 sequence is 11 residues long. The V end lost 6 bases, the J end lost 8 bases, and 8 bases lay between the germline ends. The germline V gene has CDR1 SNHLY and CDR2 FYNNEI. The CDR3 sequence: CASSRDYEQFF. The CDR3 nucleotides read TGTGCCAGCAGCCGGGACTATGAGCAGTTCTTC. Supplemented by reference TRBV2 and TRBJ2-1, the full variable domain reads EPEVTQTPSHQVTQMGQEVILRCVPISNHLYFYWYRQILGQKVEFLVSFYNNEISEKSEIFDDQFSVERPDGSNFTLKIRSTKLEDSAMYFCASSRDYEQFFGPGTRLTVL.

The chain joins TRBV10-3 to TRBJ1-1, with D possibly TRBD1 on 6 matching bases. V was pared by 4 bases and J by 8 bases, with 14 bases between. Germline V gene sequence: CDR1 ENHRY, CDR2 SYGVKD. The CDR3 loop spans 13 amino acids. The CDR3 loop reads CAISARQAAEAFF. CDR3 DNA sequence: TGTGCCATCAGTGCTCGACAGGCCGCCGAAGCTTTCTTT.

CDR3 region: CASSVVDSQETQYF. The CDR3 DNA reads TGTGCCAGCAGCGTAGTGGACTCCCAAGAGACCCAGTACTTC. This rearrangement joins TRBV9 to TRBJ2-5; D may be TRBD2 (5 bases). Trimming cost V 0 bases and J 1 base, with 7 bases left between them. There are 14 residues in the CDR3. The germline gives CDR1 SGDLS, CDR2 YYNGEE.

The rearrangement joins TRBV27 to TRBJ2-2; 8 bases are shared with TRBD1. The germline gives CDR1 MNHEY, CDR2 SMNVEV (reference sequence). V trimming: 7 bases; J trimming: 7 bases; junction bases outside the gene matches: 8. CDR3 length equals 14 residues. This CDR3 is CASTGQGRGGELFF. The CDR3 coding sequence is TGTGCCAGCACCGGACAGGGTCGTGGCGGGGAGCTGTTTTTT.

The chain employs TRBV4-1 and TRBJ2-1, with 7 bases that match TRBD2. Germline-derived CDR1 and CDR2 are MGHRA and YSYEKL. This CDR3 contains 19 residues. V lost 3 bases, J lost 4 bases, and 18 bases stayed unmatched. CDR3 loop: CASSQGPGTKGRLYNEQFF. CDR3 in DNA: TGCGCCAGCAGCCAGGGTCCCGGGACTAAGGGCAGGCTGTACAATGAGCAGTTCTTC.

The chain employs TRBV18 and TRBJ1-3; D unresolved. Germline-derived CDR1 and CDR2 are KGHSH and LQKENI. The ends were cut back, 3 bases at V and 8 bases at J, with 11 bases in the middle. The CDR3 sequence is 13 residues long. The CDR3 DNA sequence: TGTGCCAGCTCACCCACCCTGGGAGACACCATATATTTT. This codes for CASSPTLGDTIYF.

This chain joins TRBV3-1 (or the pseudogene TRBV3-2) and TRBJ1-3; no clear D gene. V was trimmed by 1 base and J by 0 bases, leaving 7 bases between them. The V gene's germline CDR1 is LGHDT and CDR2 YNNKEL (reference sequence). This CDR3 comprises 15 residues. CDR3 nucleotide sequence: TGTGCCAGCAGCCAAGTAGTGTTCTCTGGAAACACCATATATTTT. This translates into CASSQVVFSGNTIYF.

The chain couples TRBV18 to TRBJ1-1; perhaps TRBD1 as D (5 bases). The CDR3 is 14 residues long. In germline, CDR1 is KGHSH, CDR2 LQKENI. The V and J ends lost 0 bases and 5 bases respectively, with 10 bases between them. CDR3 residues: CASSPPEGRTEAFF. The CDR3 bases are TGTGCCAGCTCACCACCCGAGGGGAGGACTGAAGCTTTCTTT.

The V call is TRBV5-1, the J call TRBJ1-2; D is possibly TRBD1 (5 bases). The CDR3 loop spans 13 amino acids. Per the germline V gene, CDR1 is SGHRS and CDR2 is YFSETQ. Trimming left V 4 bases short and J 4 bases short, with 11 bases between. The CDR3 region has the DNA TGCGCCAGCAGCACCCCAGACAGCTATGGCTACACCTTC. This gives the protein CASSTPDSYGYTF.

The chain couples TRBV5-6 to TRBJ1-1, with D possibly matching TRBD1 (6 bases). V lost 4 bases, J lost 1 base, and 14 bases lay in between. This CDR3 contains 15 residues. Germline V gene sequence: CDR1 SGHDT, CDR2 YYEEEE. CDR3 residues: CASSPWDTRNTEAFF. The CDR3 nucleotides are TGTGCCAGCAGCCCCTGGGACACAAGGAACACTGAAGCTTTCTTT.

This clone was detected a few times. Written as DNA, the CDR3 is TGTGCCAGCTCAAGCGGGACAGGGGGGGATCAGCCCCAGCATTTT. Residues: CASSSGTGGDQPQHF. This rearrangement joins TRBV18 to TRBJ1-5; 11 bases align to TRBD1. Germline values: CDR1 KGHSH, CDR2 LQKENI. Trimming took 5 bases from V and 5 from J; bases not matched to a gene: 5. The CDR3 extends over 15 amino acids.

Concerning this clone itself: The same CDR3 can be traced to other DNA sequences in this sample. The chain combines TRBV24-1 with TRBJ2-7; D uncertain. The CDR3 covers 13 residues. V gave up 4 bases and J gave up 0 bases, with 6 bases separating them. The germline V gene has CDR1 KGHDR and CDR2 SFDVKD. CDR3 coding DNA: TGTGCCACCAGTGACCCGGTCTCCTACGAGCAGTACTTC. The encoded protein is CATSDPVSYEQYF.

The CDR3 coding sequence is TGCGCCAGCAGCTGGGGACTAGCGGGTCCGGAGACCCAGTACTTC. This gives the protein CASSWGLAGPETQYF. This chain links TRBV5-1 with TRBJ2-5; TRBD2 matches at 12 bases. The CDR3 covers 15 residues. In germline, CDR1 is SGHRS, CDR2 YFSETQ. Trimming removed 3 bases from V and 5 bases from J; junction bases left unmatched: 5.

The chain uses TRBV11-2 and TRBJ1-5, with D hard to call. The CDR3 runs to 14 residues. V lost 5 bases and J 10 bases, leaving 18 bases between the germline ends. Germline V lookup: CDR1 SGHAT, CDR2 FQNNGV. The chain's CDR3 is CASSLTPGEPPQHF. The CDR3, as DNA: TGTGCCAGCAGCCTGACCCCTGGGGAGCCACCCCAGCATTTT.

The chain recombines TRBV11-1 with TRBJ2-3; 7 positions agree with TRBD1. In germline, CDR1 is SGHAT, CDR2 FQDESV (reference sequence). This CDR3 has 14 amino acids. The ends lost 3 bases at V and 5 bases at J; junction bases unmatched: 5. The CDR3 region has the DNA TGTGCCAGCAGCTTGGACAGGCCCGGAGATACGCAGTATTTT. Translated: CASSLDRPGDTQYF.

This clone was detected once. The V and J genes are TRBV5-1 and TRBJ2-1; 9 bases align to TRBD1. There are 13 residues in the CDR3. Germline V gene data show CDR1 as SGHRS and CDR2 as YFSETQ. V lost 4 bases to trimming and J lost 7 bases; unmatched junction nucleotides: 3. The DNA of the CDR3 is TGCGCCAGCAGCCACGGGACAGGGAATGAGCAGTTCTTC. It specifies CASSHGTGNEQFF.

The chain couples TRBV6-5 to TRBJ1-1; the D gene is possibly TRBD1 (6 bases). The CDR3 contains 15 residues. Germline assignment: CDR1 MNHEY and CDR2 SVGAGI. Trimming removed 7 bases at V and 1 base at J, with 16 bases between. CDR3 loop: CASNPLGGKNTEAFF. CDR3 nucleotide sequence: TGTGCCAGCAACCCACTTGGGGGCAAGAACACTGAAGCTTTCTTT.